This TCR beta chain was profiled in a study of T cells in Graves' hyperthyroidism and ophthalmopathy (dated by TCRdb to the late 2010s). Describing the broader study: Peripheral blood samples were taken at the time of initial diagnosis, prior to any treatment. In about six Graves' hyperthyroidism patients, the study also compared T-cell repertoires from thyroid tissue with T-cell repertoires from blood. Prospective prediction of ophthalmopathy was tested in an independent validation cohort of 18 to 20 hyperthyroidism patients and some 17 patients who later progressed to ophthalmopathy. After sampling, hyperthyroidism patients received methimazole starting at 30 mg daily, and ophthalmopathy patients received high-dose intravenous methylprednisolone. For training and testing, the roughly 97 patients in the discovery cohort were randomly divided in a 7:3 ratio. A discovery cohort of about a hundred patients, about 44 with Graves' ophthalmopathy and over 55 with stable Graves' hyperthyroidism, was used to find distinguishing TCR V-J signatures. The paper describes TCR Vbeta CDR3 sequencing of 140 or so peripheral blood samples, made up of about 40 ophthalmopathy patients, some 80 hyperthyroidism patients and around 17 progressor patients. Study-wide findings and limitations: In validation, the model predicted progression to ophthalmopathy a median of 6.5 months before onset, with about 70% sensitivity and about 72% specificity. Sample size was not statistically predetermined, and investigators were not blinded to group allocation. Most expanded thyroid clonotypes (frequency above 0.001) were also found in blood, which suggests that blood repertoires may mirror thyroid immune responses. A 13 V-J signature model separated ophthalmopathy from stable hyperthyroidism, with just over 85% sensitivity and around 84% specificity in cross-validation and 80%/75% in testing.

This clonotype was seen ten or more times. Its cognate antigen has yet to be identified. Qualities for individual bases were not recorded, and no much larger clone is one base off. The CDR3 contains 17 residues, cysteine and phenylalanine counted. Only the CDR3 DNA is retained, 51 bases long and in frame from the first base. The germline V gene yields MNHEY for CDR1 and SVGEGT for CDR2. The germline V end is reduced by 5 bases and the J end by 3 bases; junction bases left unmatched: 7. The TCR beta CDR3 regions were amplified from the RNA transcripts. A first-round RT-PCR of the TCR CDR3 used the HTBI primer set with the Qiagen OneStep RT-PCR kit. A second multiplex PCR round built the libraries, followed by size selection and purification. The libraries were sequenced on an Illumina HiSeq2000 using paired-end 100 bp reads. Processing in the source paper ran as follows. Raw data were processed with SOAPnuke, discarding reads with adapters, uncalled bases, mean Phred below 15, or no exact constant-primer or identifier match. High-quality paired reads were merged using COPE v1.2.5, and each unique nucleotide sequence was defined as a clonotype. MiTCR v1.1 was used to align the clonotypes against IMGT TRBV, TRBD and TRBJ reference segments. Only V-J combinations with frequency above 0.0001, covering approximately 99% of repertoires, were analysed. The TCS score was defined as the ratio of F50 (clonal expansion) to E x V (chaos), calculated using BLOSUM62-based TCRdist between CDR3 peptides within each V-J. Welch's t-statistics and random forest reduced approximately 520 V-J features to 13, which were used in a naive Bayes classifier (R e1071). TCRdb reprocessing: public reads trimmed at Q25 with fastp, clones called with MiXCR, in-frame beta chains kept. Rows merge per CDR3 protein into single entries with the most common DNA and genes. The V and J calls, along with clone size, are taken from TCRdb and not from the paper's own processing. The sample contains 250,000 or so distinct CDR3 sequences, roughly 15% of them found a single time. The ten largest account for under 35% of the sample.

Hyperthyroidism patients were newly diagnosed, with disease duration under 2 months, and aged 18 to 65 years. The study excluded patients with uncontrolled infections, other autoimmune diseases, pregnancy or lactation. Diagnoses relied on clinical symptoms, serum thyroxine and TRAb, thyroid ultrasound and orbital computed tomography. Blood from progressor patients was drawn when they were first diagnosed with hyperthyroidism, before any ophthalmopathy symptoms appeared. PBMCs were isolated from more than 8 ml of fresh peripheral blood by Ficoll-Paque density gradient centrifugation. Patients classed as progressors first received a Graves' hyperthyroidism diagnosis and then went on to develop ophthalmopathy during follow-up. Total RNA was extracted using Trizol reagent, and RNA quality was assessed on an Agilent 2100 Bioanalyzer.

The sequence joins TRBV6-2 or TRBV6-3 to TRBJ2-1; 13 bases in the junction line up with TRBD2. The source of this sequence is a woman aged 50 to 65 with Graves' hyperthyroidism that later progressed to Graves' ophthalmopathy. The sequencing sample was made of blood. The CDR3 corresponds to CASSRLAGGAYYNEQFF. The base sequence is TGTGCCAGCAGTAGACTAGCGGGAGGAGCTTACTACAATGAGCAGTTCTTC.